This T cell receptor beta chain was recovered during a study of Ad26.COV2.S vaccination and SARS-CoV-2 variants. Study in general: Ad26.COV2.S shots went into the muscle once or twice, 56 days apart.

Treatment indicated: roughly 19 received Ad26.COV2.S at low or high dose, single or two shots; about 5 received placebo; per-sample allocation not given. Day 63 after the first vaccine or placebo injection was the time point for sampling. An adult aged 18-55 years in Boston served as the donor. Sequencing used immunoSEQ multiplex PCR; TCRdb keeps in-frame clones, though not all of them. Among about 390,000 clones listed, less than 90% were seen once. Study findings and constraints: Placebo recipients trailed vaccine recipients in spike-specific TCR breadth. Vaccinees and placebo recipients showed similar non-spike TCR breadth.

The CDR3 loop spans 15 amino acids. Trimming removed 0 bases from V and 9 bases from J; junction bases left unmatched: 8. Germline CDR1 LGHNA, CDR2 YNFKEQ. Remarks on this clone: The target antigen is unknown.

Here the sequenced sample was peripheral blood, taken in a trial of Ad26.COV2.S vaccine versus placebo. The gene calls are TRBV4-2 and TRBJ1-1; 9 nucleotides align to TRBD1. This clonotype originated in a person aged 18-60 years who received the Ad26.COV2.S COVID-19 vaccine or a placebo. The CDR3 region is CASSQDLLQGAQAFF. In nucleotides, the CDR3 is TGTGCCAGCAGCCAAGATTTATTACAGGGGGCCCAAGCTTTCTTT.